This T cell receptor (beta chain) was captured by sequencing in a study of cytomegalovirus exposure and HLA in healthy donors. Across the whole study: The roughly 130 validation repertoires used the same platform as the 650 to 850 first-cohort repertoires (as reported by a later analysis).

The CDR3 extends over 16 amino acids. With 2 bases removed from V and 0 bases from J, the gap between germline ends came to 13 bases. The germline V gene has CDR1 KGHSH and CDR2 LQKENI. Sequenced by immunoSEQ multiplex PCR; TCRdb stores in-frame clones only, minus some. The sample includes tens of thousands of clones, less than 95% of them seen just once. General observations from the study: Listed as cytomegalovirus-associated were about 160 TCR beta chains. Confirmation was obtained in vitro that three CMV-associated chains are specific for CMV antigens.

This clone was picked up one time. What it recognizes is unknown. This receptor was taken from a woman younger than 30 in good health and CMV-seronegative. The chain combines TRBV18 with TRBJ1-1; D not resolved. Sequenced material: PBMCs. CDR3 loop: CASSPGLNKMNTEAFF. CDR3 DNA sequence: TGTGCCAGCTCACCAGGTTTAAACAAGATGAACACTGAAGCTTTCTTT.